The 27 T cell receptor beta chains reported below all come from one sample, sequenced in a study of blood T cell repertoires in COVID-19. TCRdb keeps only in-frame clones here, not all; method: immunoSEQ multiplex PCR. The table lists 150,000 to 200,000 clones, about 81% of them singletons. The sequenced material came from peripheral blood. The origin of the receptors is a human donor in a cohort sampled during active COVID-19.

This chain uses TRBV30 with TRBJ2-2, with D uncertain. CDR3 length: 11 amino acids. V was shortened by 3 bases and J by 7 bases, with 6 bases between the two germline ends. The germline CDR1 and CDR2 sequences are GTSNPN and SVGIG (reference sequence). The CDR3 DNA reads TGTGCCTGGAGCGGTTTCGGGGAGCTGTTTTTT. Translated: CAWSGFGELFF.

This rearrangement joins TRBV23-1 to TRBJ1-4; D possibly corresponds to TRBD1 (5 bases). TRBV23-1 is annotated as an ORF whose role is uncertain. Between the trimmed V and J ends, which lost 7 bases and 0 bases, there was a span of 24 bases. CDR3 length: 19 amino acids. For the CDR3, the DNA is TGCGCCAGCAACCGATACCTGGGGCAGAATTTTACAACTAATGAAAAACTGTTTTTT. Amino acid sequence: CASNRYLGQNFTTNEKLFF.

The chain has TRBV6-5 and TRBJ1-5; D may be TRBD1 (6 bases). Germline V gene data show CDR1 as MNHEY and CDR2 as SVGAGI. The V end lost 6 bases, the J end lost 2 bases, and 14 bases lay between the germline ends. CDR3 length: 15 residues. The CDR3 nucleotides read TGTGCCAGCAGGAACAGGGACGGGGGCAATCAGCCCCAGCATTTT. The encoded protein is CASRNRDGGNQPQHF.

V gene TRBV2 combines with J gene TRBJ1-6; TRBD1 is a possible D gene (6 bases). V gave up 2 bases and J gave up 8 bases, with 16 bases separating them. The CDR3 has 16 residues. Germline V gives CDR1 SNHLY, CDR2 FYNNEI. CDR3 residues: CASSERGGEVDSPLHF. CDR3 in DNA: TGTGCCAGCAGTGAAAGGGGGGGCGAGGTAGATTCACCCCTCCACTTT.

CDR3 loop: CASSQVPTSGGRYEQYF. CDR3 bases: TGTGCCAGCAGCCAAGTACCTACGAGCGGGGGAAGGTACGAGCAGTACTTC. The V call is TRBV3-1 (or the pseudogene TRBV3-2), the J call TRBJ2-7; the match to TRBD2 covers 8 bases. The CDR3 covers 17 residues. The germline V gene encodes CDR1 LGHDT and CDR2 YNNKEL (reference sequence). The J segment lost 4 bases and the V segment lost 1 base, leaving 12 bases of the junction unmatched.

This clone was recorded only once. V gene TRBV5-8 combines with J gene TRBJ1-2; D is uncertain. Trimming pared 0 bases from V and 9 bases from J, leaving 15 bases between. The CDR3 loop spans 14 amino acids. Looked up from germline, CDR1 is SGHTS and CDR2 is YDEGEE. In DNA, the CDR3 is TGTGCCAGCAGCTTGGATCGAGGGAGTAGGCGCTACACCTTC. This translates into CASSLDRGSRRYTF. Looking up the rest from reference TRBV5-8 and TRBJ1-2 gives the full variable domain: EAGVTQSPTHLIKTRGQQATLRCSPISGHTSVYWYQQALGLGLQFLLWYDEGEERNRGNFPPRFSGRQFPNYSSELNVNALELEDSALYLCASSLDRGSRRYTFGSGTRLTVV.

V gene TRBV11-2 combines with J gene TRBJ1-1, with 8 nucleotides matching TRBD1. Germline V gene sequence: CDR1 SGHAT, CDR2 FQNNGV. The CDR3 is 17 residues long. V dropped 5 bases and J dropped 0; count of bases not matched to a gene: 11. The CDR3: CASSPGRGLRVNTEAFF. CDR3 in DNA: TGTGCCAGCAGCCCGGGCAGGGGGCTTCGGGTGAACACTGAAGCTTTCTTT.

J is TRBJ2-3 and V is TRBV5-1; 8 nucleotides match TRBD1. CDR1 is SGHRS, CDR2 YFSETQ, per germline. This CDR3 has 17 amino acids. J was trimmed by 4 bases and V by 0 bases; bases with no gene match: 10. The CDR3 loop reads CASSLGASGGVPDTQYF. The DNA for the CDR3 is TGCGCCAGCAGCTTGGGGGCCTCAGGGGGCGTTCCAGATACGCAGTATTTT.

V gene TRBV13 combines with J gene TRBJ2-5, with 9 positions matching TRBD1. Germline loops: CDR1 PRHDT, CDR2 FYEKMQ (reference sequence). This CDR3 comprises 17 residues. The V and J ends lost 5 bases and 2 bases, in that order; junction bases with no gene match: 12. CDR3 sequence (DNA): TGTGCCAGCAGCCCAATTAGGGGCGACAGGGGGCAAGAGACCCAGTACTTC. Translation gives CASSPIRGDRGQETQYF.

The CDR3 loop is CASRILPAGLTDTQYF. In nucleotides, the CDR3 is TGTGCCAGCAGGATTCTACCAGCGGGGTTAACAGATACGCAGTATTTT. This chain uses TRBV2 with TRBJ2-3, with 7 bases lining up with TRBD2. The trim removed 6 bases at V and 3 bases at J, leaving 12 bases unmatched. Germline values: CDR1 SNHLY, CDR2 FYNNEI. This CDR3 region has 16 residues.

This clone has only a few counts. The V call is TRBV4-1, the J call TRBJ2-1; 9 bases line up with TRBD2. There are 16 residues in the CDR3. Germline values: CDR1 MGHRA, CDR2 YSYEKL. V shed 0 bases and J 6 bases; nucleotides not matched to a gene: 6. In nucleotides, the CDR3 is TGCGCCAGCAGCCAAGATTTTGCTAGCGGGATCAATGAGCAGTTCTTC. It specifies CASSQDFASGINEQFF.

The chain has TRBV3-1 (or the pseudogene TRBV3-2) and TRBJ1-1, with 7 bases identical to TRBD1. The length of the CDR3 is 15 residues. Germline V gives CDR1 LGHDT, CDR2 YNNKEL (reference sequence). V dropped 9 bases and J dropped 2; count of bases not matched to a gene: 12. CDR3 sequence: CASPLTGTANTEAFF. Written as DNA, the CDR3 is TGTGCCAGTCCTTTAACCGGGACAGCAAACACTGAAGCTTTCTTT.

The DNA of the CDR3 is TGCGCCAGCAGCCAAGATGCGGGGAACTCCTACAATGAGCAGTTCTTC. Its protein product is CASSQDAGNSYNEQFF. The chain has TRBV4-1 and TRBJ2-1; D may be TRBD2 (6 bases). Germline V gene data show CDR1 as MGHRA and CDR2 as YSYEKL. V gave up 0 bases and J gave up 0 bases, with 9 bases separating them. The CDR3 spans 16 residues.

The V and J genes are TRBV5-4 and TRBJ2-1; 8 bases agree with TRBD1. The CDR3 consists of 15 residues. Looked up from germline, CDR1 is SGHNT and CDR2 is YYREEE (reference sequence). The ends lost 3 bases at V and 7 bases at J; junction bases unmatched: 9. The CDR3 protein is CASSSGQGLRNEQFF. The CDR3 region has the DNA TGTGCCAGCAGCTCCGGACAGGGACTTAGGAATGAGCAGTTCTTC.

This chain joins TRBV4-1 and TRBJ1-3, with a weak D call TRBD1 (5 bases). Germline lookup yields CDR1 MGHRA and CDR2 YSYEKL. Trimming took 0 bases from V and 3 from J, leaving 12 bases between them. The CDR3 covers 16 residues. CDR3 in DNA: TGCGCCAGCAGCCAAGATCCGGGGGTGGGTGGAAACACCATATATTTT. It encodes CASSQDPGVGGNTIYF.

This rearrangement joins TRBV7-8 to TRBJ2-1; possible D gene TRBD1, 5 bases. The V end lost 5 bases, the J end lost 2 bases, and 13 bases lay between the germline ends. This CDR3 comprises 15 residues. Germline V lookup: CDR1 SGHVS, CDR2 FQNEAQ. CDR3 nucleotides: TGTGCCAGCAGCCACCAGGGTGTAACCTACAATGAGCAGTTCTTC. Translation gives CASSHQGVTYNEQFF.

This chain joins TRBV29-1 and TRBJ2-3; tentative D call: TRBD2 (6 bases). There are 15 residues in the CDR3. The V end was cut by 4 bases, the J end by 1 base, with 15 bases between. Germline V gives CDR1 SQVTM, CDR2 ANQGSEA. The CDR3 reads CSVAGTWGGTDTQYF. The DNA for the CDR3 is TGCAGCGTTGCCGGGACCTGGGGGGGCACAGATACGCAGTATTTT.

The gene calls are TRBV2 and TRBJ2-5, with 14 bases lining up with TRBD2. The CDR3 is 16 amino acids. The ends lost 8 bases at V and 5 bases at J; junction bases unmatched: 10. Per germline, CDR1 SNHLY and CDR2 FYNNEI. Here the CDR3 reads CASSGTSGGGRETQYF. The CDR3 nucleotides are TGTGCCAGCTCCGGGACTAGCGGGGGAGGACGGGAGACCCAGTACTTC.

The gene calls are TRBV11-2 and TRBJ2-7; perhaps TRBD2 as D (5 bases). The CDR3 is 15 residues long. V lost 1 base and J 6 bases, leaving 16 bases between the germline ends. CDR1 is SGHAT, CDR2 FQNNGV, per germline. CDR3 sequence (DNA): TGTGCCAGCAGCTTAGTGTATCCCGAGGGAAGCGAGCAGTACTTC. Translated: CASSLVYPEGSEQYF.

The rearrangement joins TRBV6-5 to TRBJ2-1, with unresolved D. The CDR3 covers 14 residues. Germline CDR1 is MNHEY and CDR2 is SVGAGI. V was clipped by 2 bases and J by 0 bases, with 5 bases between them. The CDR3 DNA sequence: TGTGCCAGCAGTTACCCACACTCCTACAATGAGCAGTTCTTC. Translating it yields CASSYPHSYNEQFF.

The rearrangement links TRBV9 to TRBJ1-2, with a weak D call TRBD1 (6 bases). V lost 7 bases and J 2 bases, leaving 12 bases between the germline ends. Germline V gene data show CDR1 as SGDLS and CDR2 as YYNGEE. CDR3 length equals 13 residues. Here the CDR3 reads CASSPDSNYGYTF. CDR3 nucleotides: TGTGCCAGCTCCCCGGACAGCAACTATGGCTACACCTTC.

The CDR3 loop is CASSEFGSANTGELFF. DNA for the CDR3: TGTGCCAGCAGTGAATTTGGCAGCGCGAACACCGGGGAGCTGTTTTTT. This chain uses TRBV25-1 with TRBJ2-2; D unclear. Trimming left V 1 base short and J 0 bases short, with 9 bases between. The length of the CDR3 is 16 residues. Germline-derived CDR1 and CDR2 are MGHDK and SYGVNS.

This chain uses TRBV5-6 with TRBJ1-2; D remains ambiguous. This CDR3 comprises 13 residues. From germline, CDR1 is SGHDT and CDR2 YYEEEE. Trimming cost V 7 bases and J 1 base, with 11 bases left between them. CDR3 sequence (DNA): TGTGCCAGCGGAGGAGGGATTAACTATGGCTACACCTTC. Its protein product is CASGGGINYGYTF.

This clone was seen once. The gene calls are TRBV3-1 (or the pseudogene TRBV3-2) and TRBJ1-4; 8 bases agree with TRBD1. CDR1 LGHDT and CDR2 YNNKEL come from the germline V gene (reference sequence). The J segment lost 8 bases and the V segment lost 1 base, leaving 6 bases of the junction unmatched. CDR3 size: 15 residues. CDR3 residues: CASSQGDRLREKLFF. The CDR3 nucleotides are TGTGCCAGCAGCCAAGGGGACAGGCTTCGGGAAAAACTGTTTTTT.

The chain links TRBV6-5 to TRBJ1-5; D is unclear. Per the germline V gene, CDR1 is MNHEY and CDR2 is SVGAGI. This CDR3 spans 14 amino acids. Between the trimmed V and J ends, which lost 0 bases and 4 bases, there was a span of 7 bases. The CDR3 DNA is TGTGCCAGCAGTTACTCGTTTAGAAATCAGCCCCAGCATTTT. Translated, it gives CASSYSFRNQPQHF.

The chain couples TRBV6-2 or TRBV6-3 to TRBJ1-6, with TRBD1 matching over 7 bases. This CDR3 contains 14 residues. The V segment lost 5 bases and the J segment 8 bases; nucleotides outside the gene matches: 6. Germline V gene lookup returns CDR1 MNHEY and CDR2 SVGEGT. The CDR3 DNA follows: TGTGCCAGCAGTCCGGGACAGAGACATTCACCCCTCCACTTT. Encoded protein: CASSPGQRHSPLHF.

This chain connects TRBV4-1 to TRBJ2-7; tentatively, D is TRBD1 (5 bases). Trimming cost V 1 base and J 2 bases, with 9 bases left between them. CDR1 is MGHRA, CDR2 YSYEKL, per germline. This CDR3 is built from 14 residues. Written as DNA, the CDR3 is TGCGCCAGCAGCCAAGGTCAGGGCGCCTACGAGCAGTACTTC. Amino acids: CASSQGQGAYEQYF.